The clone carrying this TCR beta chain has only a few counts. The antigen is unknown. Sequencing was performed with immunoSEQ multiplex PCR; in TCRdb, only in-frame clones are kept and a portion is missing. This table has 50,000 to 75,000 clones, 84% appearing once. The sampling schedule covered blood at baseline, cycle 4 day 1, and cycle 7 day 1. The record originates from a study of OX40 agonist ivuxolimab in advanced cancers. As for the study in general: Ivuxolimab is a fully human IgG2 antibody that activates OX40 (CD134). Study-wide results and caveats: The work left the antigen specificity of expanded peripheral T cells undetermined. Clonal expansion from baseline to week 6 occurred in both CD4+ and CD8+ T cells.

The germline V gene encodes CDR1 MNHNS and CDR2 SASEGT. Between the trimmed V and J ends, which lost 6 bases and 10 bases, there was a span of 19 bases. This CDR3 is built from 14 residues. This receptor was obtained from an adult with an advanced solid tumor such as melanoma, head and neck, liver or kidney cancer. The genes are TRBV6-1 and TRBJ1-5; TRBD1 might be the D (5 bases). The sequencing here drew on CD4+ or CD8+ T cells sorted from blood, taken in a trial of the OX40 agonist ivuxolimab. CDR3 bases: TGTGCCAGCAGCGAGGGGCATACGGGTTATCCCCAGCATTTT. Its protein product is CASSEGHTGYPQHF.